These 25 T cell receptor beta chains share one sample of origin, sequenced in a study of blood T cell repertoires in COVID-19. Measured with immunoSEQ multiplex PCR; TCRdb has only the in-frame clones, and not every one. The sample carries fewer than 300,000 clones, 75% to 95% recorded once. The specimen was PBMCs or T cells enriched from blood (not recorded which). Source of these receptors: a woman aged 25 to 39 who had recovered from COVID-19.

The chain is built from TRBV24-1 and TRBJ2-3; 12 bases match TRBD2. Germline assignment: CDR1 KGHDR and CDR2 SFDVKD. V was pared by 1 base and J by 3 bases, with 10 bases of the junction left unmatched. The CDR3 loop spans 19 amino acids. Here the CDR3 DNA reads TGTGCCACCAGTGATTTCCGGGACGTCGGGACTAGCGGGACAGATACGCAGTATTTT. Residues: CATSDFRDVGTSGTDTQYF.

This clone was observed once. The rearrangement uses TRBV20-1 and TRBJ2-5, with TRBD1 matching 8 bases. Germline V gene lookup returns CDR1 DFQATT and CDR2 SNEGSKA (reference sequence). J was trimmed by 4 bases and V by 3 bases; bases with no gene match: 10. The CDR3 spans 15 residues. Here the CDR3 DNA reads TGCAGTGCTAGTACCGGGACAGGCAAGGTAGAGACCCAGTACTTC. It is translated as CSASTGTGKVETQYF.

The chain recombines TRBV25-1 with TRBJ2-1; maybe TRBD2 (6 bases). With 4 bases removed from V and 12 bases from J, the gap between germline ends came to 22 bases. The CDR3 has 15 residues. Germline lookup yields CDR1 MGHDK and CDR2 SYGVNS. CDR3 region: CASSGRPDSLGGQFF. DNA of the CDR3: TGTGCCAGCAGTGGCCGACCGGACTCTCTCGGGGGGCAGTTCTTC.

V and J are TRBV27 and TRBJ2-2; 7 nucleotides line up with TRBD1. The V segment lost 5 bases and the J segment 2 bases; nucleotides outside the gene matches: 8. The CDR3 runs 16 residues. Germline-derived CDR1 and CDR2 are MNHEY and SMNVEV (reference sequence). CDR3 residues: CASSPRQGFNTGELFF. For the CDR3, the DNA is TGTGCCAGCAGTCCAAGACAGGGATTCAACACCGGGGAGCTGTTTTTT.

The genes are TRBV30 and TRBJ1-3, with 10 nucleotides matching TRBD1. This CDR3 spans 15 amino acids. V shed 2 bases and J 3 bases; nucleotides not matched to a gene: 4. Germline CDR1 and CDR2: GTSNPN and SVGIG (reference sequence). The CDR3 sequence is CAWSRQGAGGNTIYF. In nucleotides, the CDR3 is TGTGCCTGGAGTAGACAGGGGGCTGGTGGAAACACCATATATTTT.

The chain joins TRBV27 to TRBJ1-5; D is uncertain. With 3 bases removed from V and 0 bases from J, the gap between germline ends came to 9 bases. CDR1 and CDR2 (germline): MNHEY, SMNVEV (reference sequence). The length of the CDR3 is 15 residues. In DNA, the CDR3 is TGTGCCAGCAGTTTGGGCTCAGATAGCAATCAGCCCCAGCATTTT. Translated: CASSLGSDSNQPQHF.

This clone has a single count. The rearrangement uses TRBV28 and TRBJ2-7; 8 bases line up with TRBD1. J lost 3 bases, V lost 4 bases, and 8 bases had no gene match. CDR1 and CDR2 from the germline V gene are MDHEN and SYDVKM. This CDR3 has 15 amino acids. CDR3 protein: CASSSSGQASYEQYF. As DNA, the CDR3 is TGTGCCAGCAGTTCCTCGGGACAGGCAAGCTACGAGCAGTACTTC.

The CDR3 loop is CALGGQGTDQPQHF. The CDR3 coding sequence is TGTGCCCTCGGCGGACAGGGGACGGATCAGCCCCAGCATTTT. This rearrangement joins TRBV19 to TRBJ1-5; 9 bases line up with TRBD1. With V trimmed by 11 bases and J by 5 bases, 10 bases remained unmatched. The V gene's germline CDR1 is LNHDA and CDR2 SQIVND (reference sequence). The CDR3 sequence is 14 residues long. Complete variable domain (other parts from reference TRBV19 and TRBJ1-5): DGGITQSPKYLFRKEGQNVTLSCEQNLNHDAMYWYRQDPGQGLRLIYYSQIVNDFQKGDIAEGYSVSREKKESFPLTVTSAQKNPTAFYLCALGGQGTDQPQHFGDGTRLSIL.

The chain employs TRBV7-9 and TRBJ2-3; 16 bases agree with TRBD2. V was clipped by 5 bases and J by 5 bases; unmatched bases: 7. CDR1 is SEHNR, CDR2 FQNEAQ, per germline (reference sequence). This CDR3 is built from 17 residues. For the CDR3, the DNA is TGTGCCAGCAGCAAGGGACTAGCGGGAGGGAGGGAAGATACGCAGTATTTT. This sequence encodes CASSKGLAGGREDTQYF.

The chain couples TRBV7-2 to TRBJ1-1, with D unclear. The germline V and J ends were trimmed by 5 bases and 7 bases, with 11 bases remaining between them. From germline, CDR1 is SGHTA and CDR2 FQGNSA. The CDR3 has 12 residues. The CDR3 DNA reads TGTGCCAGCAGCCCGATGAGGAATGAAGCTTTCTTT. Translating it yields CASSPMRNEAFF.

V usage is TRBV7-2 and J usage is TRBJ1-5, with a tentative D call TRBD1 (6 bases). The CDR3 extends over 18 amino acids. Germline values: CDR1 SGHTA, CDR2 FQGNSA. V was clipped by 0 bases and J by 4 bases, with 19 bases between them. The CDR3 region has the DNA TGTGCCAGCAGCTTAGCGGTAGTTGGGGGCCGGGTAAATCAGCCCCAGCATTTT. Translation: CASSLAVVGGRVNQPQHF.

V is TRBV28 and J is TRBJ2-3, with no clear D. Trimming shortened V by 3 bases and J by 6 bases, and 4 bases separated the two germline ends. CDR3 length equals 11 residues. Germline CDR1 reads MDHEN; CDR2 reads SYDVKM. CDR3 sequence (DNA): TGTGCCAGCAGTTTCGAGGATACGCAGTATTTT. Translating gives CASSFEDTQYF.

The chain carries TRBV7-9 and TRBJ1-1; 7 nucleotides match TRBD1. The CDR3 has 14 residues. CDR1 SEHNR and CDR2 FQNEAQ come from the germline V gene (reference sequence). Trimming removed 5 bases from V and 1 base from J; junction bases left unmatched: 4. The CDR3 region has the DNA TGTGCCAGCAGCCTGACAGGGCCGAACACTGAAGCTTTCTTT. Amino acid sequence: CASSLTGPNTEAFF.

The chain employs TRBV7-3 and TRBJ2-2, with 10 positions matching TRBD1. This CDR3 comprises 16 residues. V lost 5 bases and J lost 0; bases outside the gene matches: 3. Germline V gene sequence: CDR1 SGHTA, CDR2 FQGTGA. CDR3 nucleotide sequence: TGTGCCAGCAGCCGGGACAGGGGTTCGAACACCGGGGAGCTGTTTTTT. Amino acids: CASSRDRGSNTGELFF. Full variable domain (remainder filled in from reference TRBV7-3 and TRBJ2-2): GAGVSQTPSNKVTEKGKYVELRCDPISGHTALYWYRQSLGQGPEFLIYFQGTGAADDSGLPNDRFFAVRPEGSVSTLKIQRTERGDSAVYLCASSRDRGSNTGELFFGEGSRLTVL.

The genes are TRBV18 and TRBJ2-1; unclear D gene. CDR3 length: 11 residues. Germline assignment: CDR1 KGHSH and CDR2 LQKENI. Trimming cost V 1 base and J 10 bases, with 5 bases left between them. CDR3 sequence (DNA): TGTGCCAGCTCACCACAACGGGAGCAGTTCTTC. Translation: CASSPQREQFF.

A single count supports this clone. V and J are TRBV6-5 and TRBJ2-1; D might be TRBD1 (6 bases). V dropped 7 bases and J dropped 0 bases, with 7 bases sitting between them. Germline loops: CDR1 MNHEY, CDR2 SVGAGI. The CDR3 runs 13 residues. The CDR3 sequence is CASKGGSYNEQFF. CDR3 nucleotides: TGTGCCAGCAAAGGGGGCTCCTACAATGAGCAGTTCTTC.

CDR3 sequence reads: CASSPLSGLAEETQYF. The CDR3, as DNA: TGTGCCAGCAGCCCACTATCAGGACTAGCGGAAGAGACCCAGTACTTC. J is TRBJ2-5 and V is TRBV5-6, with TRBD2 matching 10 bases. The CDR3 runs to 16 residues. Trimming took 4 bases from V and 3 from J; bases not matched to a gene: 9. Germline CDR1 reads SGHDT; CDR2 reads YYEEEE.

The genes are TRBV7-2 and TRBJ2-1, with 8 bases that match TRBD1. The V gene's germline CDR1 is SGHTA and CDR2 FQGNSA. The trim removed 6 bases at V and 12 bases at J, leaving 7 bases unmatched. The CDR3 has 12 residues. CDR3 coding DNA: TGTGCCAGCAGGTCGGCCGGGACAGGGCAGTTCTTC. Residues: CASRSAGTGQFF.

J is TRBJ1-2 and V is TRBV6-1; D is uncertain. Germline CDR1 MNHNS, CDR2 SASEGT. With 2 bases removed from V and 6 bases from J, the gap between germline ends came to 19 bases. The length of the CDR3 is 16 residues. This CDR3 is CASSETGGIVRHGYTF. CDR3 coding DNA: TGTGCCAGCAGTGAAACTGGCGGGATAGTCCGCCATGGCTACACCTTC.

The rearrangement links TRBV28 to TRBJ1-5; the match to TRBD1 covers 7 bases. Germline trimming cut 3 bases from V and 5 bases from J; bases unmatched to any gene: 13. The length of the CDR3 is 17 residues. Germline V gene data show CDR1 as MDHEN and CDR2 as SYDVKM. In nucleotides, the CDR3 is TGTGCCAGCAGTTTTGTCTTCGGACAGGTGTCGTATCAGCCCCAGCATTTT. Residues: CASSFVFGQVSYQPQHF.

CDR3 nucleotide sequence: TGTGCCAGCAGCTTAGTAAGTGGGCAGCCGAACTATGGCTACACCTTC. It codes for CASSLVSGQPNYGYTF. The rearrangement links TRBV7-9 to TRBJ1-2; D gene ambiguous. There are 16 residues in the CDR3. V lost 1 base, J lost 2 bases, and 14 bases lay in between. Germline-derived CDR1 and CDR2 are SEHNR and FQNEAQ (reference sequence).

The V call is TRBV7-8, the J call TRBJ1-4; D perhaps matches TRBD1 (6 bases). Germline CDR1 is SGHVS and CDR2 is FQNEAQ. The CDR3 has 14 residues. Trimming shortened V by 3 bases and J by 8 bases, and 13 bases separated the two germline ends. CDR3 loop: CASSLQGLGEKLFF. The CDR3 region has the DNA TGTGCCAGCAGCTTGCAGGGGTTAGGGGAAAAACTGTTTTTT.

This clone came up once. The gene calls are TRBV27 and TRBJ2-7, with a tentative D call TRBD1 (7 bases). The germline gives CDR1 MNHEY, CDR2 SMNVEV (reference sequence). Deletions cut 4 bases from V and 7 bases from J, with 17 bases between. This CDR3 is built from 14 residues. DNA of the CDR3: TGTGCCAGCAGTTCTTCAGGGGGGAATGGAGAGCAGTACTTC. Translated, it gives CASSSSGGNGEQYF.

This rearrangement joins TRBV28 to TRBJ2-2; 12 bases match TRBD2. The CDR3 extends over 19 amino acids. The V gene's germline CDR1 is MDHEN and CDR2 SYDVKM. Unmatched junction bases numbered 10, after V lost 4 bases and J lost 1 base. For the CDR3, the DNA is TGTGCCAGCAGTTCGTCAGGACTAGCGGGATCAATGAACACCGGGGAGCTGTTTTTT. It codes for CASSSSGLAGSMNTGELFF.

The chain recombines TRBV5-6 with TRBJ2-7; 7 nucleotides agree with TRBD1. Germline-derived CDR1 and CDR2 are SGHDT and YYEEEE. Trimming cost V 5 bases and J 2 bases; bases outside gene matches: 7. The CDR3 spans 14 residues. The CDR3, as DNA: TGTGCCAGCAGGGGCCCCGGGACAGCCTACGAGCAGTACTTC. Translating it yields CASRGPGTAYEQYF.